This T cell receptor (beta chain) was identified during a study of spatial heterogeneity in lung cancer. This clonotype is medium-sized by share. Its specificity is not known. The sample's time point: sample taken at primary tumor resection. There were 72 donors, all of them untreated patients with early-stage non-small cell lung cancer. Findings and limits, study-wide: For tumor T cells, estimated coverage reached only around 7.1% (alpha) and about 12% (beta). Counts of expanded alpha and beta TCRs within tumors tracked the tumor nonsynonymous mutation count.

Looked up from germline, CDR1 is MNHEY and CDR2 is SVGAGI. This CDR3 has 15 residues. V shed 0 bases and J shed 2 bases, with 8 bases lying between them. MiXCR, run by TCRdb on the 5' RACE reads, gives a single entry per CDR3 protein. The table lists 2,500 to 3,500 distinct CDR3 sequences, roughly a quarter of them singletons, with about a tenth in the top ten. Material: lung tumor tissue, obtained at surgery. The TCR was taken from a female donor with early-stage non-small cell lung cancer. The V and J genes are TRBV6-5 and TRBJ2-1; no firm D call. The CDR3 spells CASSYSPSTYNEQFF. As DNA, the CDR3 is TGTGCCAGCAGTTACTCCCCCAGCACCTACAATGAGCAGTTCTTC.